The 5 T cell receptor beta chains below were found in one sample sequenced in a study of blood T cell repertoires in COVID-19. The protocol was immunoSEQ multiplex PCR, while the TCRdb copy is restricted to in-frame clones and leaves out a portion. The top ten clones hold 9.5% to 10% of a sample with about 70,000 clones, 60% to 85% of them seen once. Material for sequencing was peripheral blood. Receptor source: a human donor in a cohort sampled during active COVID-19.

The V and J genes are TRBV9 and TRBJ2-7; tentative D call: TRBD1 (5 bases). This CDR3 is 14 amino acids long. The V gene's germline CDR1 is SGDLS and CDR2 YYNGEE. Trimming left V 0 bases short and J 1 base short, with 8 bases between. The CDR3 spells CASSVGGHSYEQYF. The CDR3 DNA follows: TGTGCCAGCAGCGTAGGAGGACATTCCTACGAGCAGTACTTC.

The chain links TRBV6-5 to TRBJ2-7; TRBD1 agrees at 7 bases. V lost 2 bases and J lost 2; bases outside the gene matches: 3. The CDR3 is 14 residues long. Germline V lookup: CDR1 MNHEY, CDR2 SVGAGI. The CDR3 sequence: CASSYGTDTYEQYF. For the CDR3, the DNA is TGTGCCAGCAGTTACGGGACAGATACCTACGAGCAGTACTTC.

The chain couples TRBV7-2 to TRBJ2-1, with D perhaps TRBD1 (7 bases). This CDR3 is built from 15 residues. The V gene's germline CDR1 is SGHTA and CDR2 FQGNSA. V gave up 5 bases and J gave up 9 bases, with 20 bases separating them. The chain's CDR3 is CASSPPQGRWGEQFF. The DNA of the CDR3 is TGTGCCAGCAGCCCACCACAGGGGAGGTGGGGTGAGCAGTTCTTC.

The V call is TRBV11-2, the J call TRBJ1-2; TRBD1 matches 9 bases. The ends lost 5 bases at V and 3 bases at J; junction bases unmatched: 13. There are 17 residues in the CDR3. CDR1 and CDR2 (germline): SGHAT, FQNNGV. Here the CDR3 DNA reads TGTGCCAGCAGCCGAGTAGGTACAGGGGGCTGGGACTATGGCTACACCTTC. It codes for CASSRVGTGGWDYGYTF.

V is TRBV9 and J is TRBJ2-6; no clear D. The CDR3 spans 14 residues. The V and J ends lost 4 bases and 1 base respectively, with 6 bases between them. In germline, CDR1 is SGDLS, CDR2 YYNGEE. In DNA, the CDR3 is TGTGCCAGCAGCCAGGAATCTGGGGCCAACGTCCTGACTTTC. Translating it yields CASSQESGANVLTF.